This record covers a single T cell receptor beta chain. The antigen is unknown. Alopecia areata patients provided lesional scalp punch biopsies and peripheral blood. This entry comes from a study of CD8+ T cells in alopecia areata. On the study more broadly: For the treated group, dosing was oral tofacitinib at 5 to 10 mg twice daily. Tofacitinib ran for 6 to 18 months before 6 months off drug. Regarding the study as a whole: Scalp samples also yield sequences of resident alphabeta T cells from normal skin.

V lost 5 bases and J lost 5; bases outside the gene matches: 13. Germline CDR1 reads SGHTA; CDR2 reads FQGTGA. CDR3 length: 16 residues. Sequencing relied on a cDNA template that was reverse transcribed from extracted RNA. Clones were sequenced by immunoSEQ multiplex PCR, and TCRdb holds only the in-frame ones, with some missing. The profile shows 70,000 or so clones, approximately 60% of them singletons. The specimen comprised CD8+ T cells sorted from blood, sampled at week 0. This TCR was sampled from a human donor with alopecia areata. This sequence joins TRBV7-3 and TRBJ2-5; TRBD1 matches 8 bases. CDR3 region: CASSPGGAGGLETQYF. The CDR3 nucleotides are TGTGCCAGCAGCCCCGGTGGGGCAGGGGGCTTGGAGACCCAGTACTTC.